One sample yielded the 22 T cell receptor beta chains listed below, sequenced in a study of blood T cell repertoires in COVID-19. Sequencing used immunoSEQ multiplex PCR; TCRdb keeps in-frame clones, though not all of them. This table has roughly 260,000 clones, approximately 85% appearing once. The material sequenced was PBMCs or T cells enriched from blood (not recorded which). The receptors come from a woman in her forties or fifties who had recovered from COVID-19.

V is TRBV28 and J is TRBJ2-1; 11 nucleotides match TRBD2. The J segment lost 8 bases and the V segment lost 8 bases, leaving 14 bases of the junction unmatched. CDR1 and CDR2 from the germline V gene are MDHEN and SYDVKM. This CDR3 has 16 residues. The CDR3 DNA is TGTGCCAGCCGATCCTTTCCGGGACTAGCGGTTGATGAGCAGTTCTTC. Translation: CASRSFPGLAVDEQFF.

The V call is TRBV7-8, the J call TRBJ1-3; TRBD1 aligns across 10 bases. CDR1 is SGHVS, CDR2 FQNEAQ, per germline. This CDR3 spans 18 amino acids. The junction had 8 bases not matched to a gene; V was cut back by 2 bases and J by 1 base. CDR3 nucleotide sequence: TGTGCCAGCAGCTTATTTGGACAGGGGGTAATTTCTGGAAACACCATATATTTT. Its protein product is CASSLFGQGVISGNTIYF.

The chain uses TRBV11-2 and TRBJ1-1, with unresolved D. Trimming removed 2 bases at V and 11 bases at J, with 12 bases between. CDR1 is SGHAT, CDR2 FQNNGV, per germline. The CDR3 extends over 12 amino acids. For the CDR3, the DNA is TGTGCCAGCAGCTTATTGGGTGAGAGGGCTTTCTTT. Amino acids: CASSLLGERAFF.

This chain links TRBV27 with TRBJ1-5; perhaps TRBD1 as D (6 bases). V shed 2 bases and J shed 4 bases, with 9 bases lying between them. Per germline, CDR1 MNHEY and CDR2 SMNVEV (reference sequence). CDR3 size: 14 residues. The CDR3 protein is CASSLRQGNQPQHF. Here the CDR3 DNA reads TGTGCCAGCAGTTTAAGGCAGGGGAATCAGCCCCAGCATTTT.

V and J are TRBV29-1 and TRBJ1-1; D not certain. The V gene's germline CDR1 is SQVTM and CDR2 ANQGSEA. The V end lost 4 bases, the J end lost 8 bases, and 17 bases lay between the germline ends. The CDR3 runs to 13 residues. CDR3 DNA sequence: TGCAGCGTTGGAGGTTCCTTCGGCCCCGAAGCTTTCTTT. Amino acids: CSVGGSFGPEAFF.

The rearrangement links TRBV9 to TRBJ2-1; 7 bases map to TRBD2. With V trimmed by 0 bases and J by 6 bases, 9 bases remained unmatched. The CDR3 covers 16 residues. CDR1 is SGDLS and CDR2 is YYNGEE in the germline V gene. CDR3 coding DNA: TGTGCCAGCAGCGTAGAGAGCGGGACCCGCGGCAATGAGCAGTTCTTC. It yields the protein CASSVESGTRGNEQFF.

The J gene is TRBJ2-7, the V gene TRBV28, with TRBD1 identical over 7 bases. V shed 5 bases and J 4 bases; nucleotides not matched to a gene: 11. CDR3 length: 15 residues. Looked up from germline, CDR1 is MDHEN and CDR2 is SYDVKM. CDR3 sequence (DNA): TGTGCCAGCAGTCCACAGGGGAAAATTAAATACGAGCAGTACTTC. This gives the protein CASSPQGKIKYEQYF.

This CDR3 is CASSLRGSYEQYF. CDR3 DNA sequence: TGTGCCAGCAGTTTACGGGGATCCTACGAGCAGTACTTC. The rearrangement links TRBV27 to TRBJ2-7, with a weak D call TRBD2 (5 bases). The V gene's germline CDR1 is MNHEY and CDR2 SMNVEV (reference sequence). This CDR3 is built from 13 residues. The germline V and J ends were trimmed by 2 bases and 1 base, with 6 bases remaining between them.

The rearrangement links TRBV6-5 to TRBJ1-1; no definite D call. Germline CDR1 MNHEY, CDR2 SVGAGI. Deletions cut 6 bases from V and 4 bases from J, with 6 bases between. The CDR3 is 11 amino acids. CDR3 in DNA: TGTGCCAGCAGCCGGGGCACTGAAGCTTTCTTT. This codes for CASSRGTEAFF.

The J gene is TRBJ1-4, the V gene TRBV5-6, with a tentative D call TRBD1 (6 bases). Germline assignment: CDR1 SGHDT and CDR2 YYEEEE. V was trimmed by 4 bases and J by 8 bases, leaving 21 bases between them. CDR3 size: 16 residues. CDR3 nucleotide sequence: TGTGCCAGCAGCCCTAACAGGGCCCTATGGGGAGAAAAACTGTTTTTT. Translated, it gives CASSPNRALWGEKLFF.

The V and J genes are TRBV5-4 and TRBJ1-3; 8 bases align to TRBD1. CDR1 and CDR2 (germline): SGHNT, YYREEE (reference sequence). Trimming at V came to 2 bases and at J to 8 bases, leaving 9 bases not matched to a gene. The CDR3 totals 15 residues. The CDR3 spells CASSFLTGGRDTIYF. The CDR3 DNA reads as TGTGCCAGCAGCTTTCTCACAGGGGGTCGGGACACCATATATTTT.

This clone came up a few times. The chain carries TRBV6-1 and TRBJ2-7, with D hard to call. The V gene lost 2 bases and the J gene lost 10 bases, with 6 bases spanning the gap. CDR3 length: 10 amino acids. Germline V gene data show CDR1 as MNHNS and CDR2 as SASEGT. The CDR3 DNA sequence: TGTGCCAGCAGTGAAACTAATCAGTACTTC. Translated, it gives CASSETNQYF.

Concerning this clone itself: Other DNA variants within this sample encode the same CDR3. V and J are TRBV28 and TRBJ1-2; TRBD1 matches 7 bases. Looked up from germline, CDR1 is MDHEN and CDR2 is SYDVKM. The CDR3 has 13 amino acids. V shed 6 bases and J 8 bases; nucleotides not matched to a gene: 9. The CDR3 spells CASSLDRVGGYTF. For the CDR3, the DNA is TGTGCCAGCAGCCTAGACAGGGTAGGGGGCTACACCTTC.

This clone appeared a single time. The chain couples TRBV20-1 to TRBJ2-5; no clear D. The CDR3 loop spans 11 amino acids. V lost 6 bases, J lost 3 bases, and 8 bases lay in between. Germline V CDR1 and CDR2: DFQATT, SNEGSKA (reference sequence). CDR3 region: CSAPEKETQYF. For the CDR3, the DNA is TGCAGTGCGCCGGAGAAAGAGACCCAGTACTTC.

The chain combines TRBV5-4 with TRBJ2-1; tentative D call: TRBD1 (6 bases). Trimming stripped 4 bases from V and 7 bases from J, with 12 bases between. CDR1 is SGHNT and CDR2 is YYREEE in the germline V gene (reference sequence). This CDR3 comprises 13 residues. In DNA form, the CDR3 reads TGTGCCAGCAGCCTGGACAGCCTAAATGAGCAGTTCTTC. It specifies CASSLDSLNEQFF.

The chain combines TRBV5-1 with TRBJ2-5; D not certain. Trimming removed 2 bases at V and 5 bases at J, with 13 bases between. This CDR3 is built from 14 residues. The germline CDR1 and CDR2 sequences are SGHRS and YFSETQ. CDR3 DNA: TGCGCCAGCAGCTTCTCGGCGGTTGCGGAGACCCAGTACTTC. Translating gives CASSFSAVAETQYF.

The chain joins TRBV19 to TRBJ2-1; TRBD2 agrees at 10 bases. CDR3 length equals 15 residues. The V gene's germline CDR1 is LNHDA and CDR2 SQIVND (reference sequence). Trimming took 6 bases from V and 3 from J; bases not matched to a gene: 5. The CDR3 DNA is TGTGCCAGTAGGTCCCGACTAGCGGGCTACAATGAGCAGTTCTTC. Its translation is CASRSRLAGYNEQFF.

The genes are TRBV2 and TRBJ2-3; D might be TRBD2 (6 bases). This CDR3 is built from 15 residues. Germline V gene lookup returns CDR1 SNHLY and CDR2 FYNNEI. V shed 3 bases and J shed 0 bases, with 10 bases lying between them. CDR3 DNA sequence: TGTGCCAGCAGTGAGAGCGGGCAAAGCACAGATACGCAGTATTTT. Translation gives CASSESGQSTDTQYF.

The chain employs TRBV10-3 and TRBJ2-7; the D gene is possibly TRBD1 (6 bases). The V end lost 2 bases, the J end lost 4 bases, and 12 bases lay between the germline ends. The germline V gene encodes CDR1 ENHRY and CDR2 SYGVKD. This CDR3 has 14 residues. This CDR3 reads CAISEEDRQYEQYF. The CDR3, as DNA: TGTGCCATCAGTGAGGAGGACAGACAGTACGAGCAGTACTTC.

This chain connects TRBV7-2 to TRBJ1-1, with a weak D call TRBD1 (6 bases). Trimming cost V 0 bases and J 11 bases, with 16 bases left between them. Germline-derived CDR1 and CDR2 are SGHTA and FQGNSA. The CDR3 extends over 14 amino acids. CDR3 nucleotides: TGTGCCAGCAGCTTAGCGCGGGGGACAAAGCGGGCTTTCTTT. Amino acid sequence: CASSLARGTKRAFF.

The chain recombines TRBV10-3 with TRBJ2-1; 8 bases line up with TRBD1. The V gene's germline CDR1 is ENHRY and CDR2 SYGVKD. The CDR3 consists of 13 residues. V lost 4 bases and J lost 6; bases outside the gene matches: 2. This chain's CDR3 is CAISATGGNEQFF. The CDR3 coding sequence is TGTGCCATCAGTGCCACAGGGGGCAATGAGCAGTTCTTC.

This clone has only one observation. The chain couples TRBV30 to TRBJ2-1; 8 bases agree with TRBD2. Germline V gene data show CDR1 as GTSNPN and CDR2 as SVGIG (reference sequence). This CDR3 is 18 amino acids long. V gave up 4 bases and J gave up 0 bases; unmatched junction bases: 14. CDR3 in amino acids: CAWTIGSSGISSYNEQFF. DNA for the CDR3: TGTGCCTGGACAATTGGGAGTAGCGGGATTAGCTCCTACAATGAGCAGTTCTTC. Full variable domain (outside the CDR3, taken from reference TRBV30 and TRBJ2-1): SQTIHQWPATLVQPVGSPLSLECTVEGTSNPNLYWYRQAAGRGLQLLFYSVGIGQISSEVPQNLSASRPQDRQFILSSKKLLLSDSGFYLCAWTIGSSGISSYNEQFFGPGTRLTVL.